The 4 T cell receptor beta chains below come from one sample, sequenced in a study of T-cell memory formation after mild COVID-19. TCRdb reprocessed the 5' RACE reads with MiXCR, giving one entry per CDR3 protein. This table has 550,000 to 600,000 distinct CDR3 sequences, approximately 21% appearing once. The specimen was PBMCs or a T cell subset sorted from them (not recorded which). The receptors come from an adult woman who had mild COVID-19 (a few samples of this study predate the infection). Cell type and time point are not known.

In its sample, this clonotype was seen a few times. This chain connects TRBV7-9 to TRBJ2-3; 8 positions agree with TRBD2. The CDR3 is made up of 14 amino acids. Trimming took 3 bases from V and 6 from J; bases not matched to a gene: 5. Per the germline V gene, CDR1 is SEHNR and CDR2 is FQNEAQ (reference sequence). The CDR3 loop reads CASSLTSATDTQYF. CDR3 nucleotides: TGTGCCAGCAGCTTGACTAGCGCCACCGATACGCAGTATTTT.

Comments on this clonotype: A junction boundary mismatches the germline segment, possibly from a read error. The CDR3 DNA sequence: TGTGCCAGCAGATTAGGTACTAGCGGGAGCATCGTAAAGACCCAGTACTTC. This codes for CASRLGTSGSIVKTQYF. The chain has TRBV12-3 or TRBV12-4 and TRBJ2-5; 11 bases match TRBD2. The CDR3 is 17 residues long.

For the CDR3, the DNA is TGTGCCTGGAGTGTAACTAGCGGGAGATTCGATGAGCAGTTCTTC. It yields the protein CAWSVTSGRFDEQFF. The rearrangement links TRBV30 to TRBJ2-1; 11 positions agree with TRBD2. V shed 0 bases, J shed 8 bases, and the junction held 6 bases outside the gene matches. CDR3 length: 15 amino acids. Germline CDR1 GTSNPN, CDR2 SVGIG (reference sequence). The variable domain in full, with the rest retrieved from reference TRBV30 and TRBJ2-1, is SQTIHQWPATLVQPVGSPLSLECTVEGTSNPNLYWYRQAAGRGLQLLFYSVGIGQISSEVPQNLSASRPQDRQFILSSKKLLLSDSGFYLCAWSVTSGRFDEQFFGPGTRLTVL.

This clonotype was recorded a few times. CDR3 in amino acids: CASSLRQGRPEAFF. The CDR3, as DNA: TGTGCCAGCAGTTTAAGACAGGGTAGGCCTGAAGCTTTCTTT. The chain uses TRBV12-3 or TRBV12-4 and TRBJ1-1, with 7 nucleotides matching TRBD1. Trimming cost V 2 bases and J 6 bases; bases outside gene matches: 6. The CDR3 runs to 14 residues.